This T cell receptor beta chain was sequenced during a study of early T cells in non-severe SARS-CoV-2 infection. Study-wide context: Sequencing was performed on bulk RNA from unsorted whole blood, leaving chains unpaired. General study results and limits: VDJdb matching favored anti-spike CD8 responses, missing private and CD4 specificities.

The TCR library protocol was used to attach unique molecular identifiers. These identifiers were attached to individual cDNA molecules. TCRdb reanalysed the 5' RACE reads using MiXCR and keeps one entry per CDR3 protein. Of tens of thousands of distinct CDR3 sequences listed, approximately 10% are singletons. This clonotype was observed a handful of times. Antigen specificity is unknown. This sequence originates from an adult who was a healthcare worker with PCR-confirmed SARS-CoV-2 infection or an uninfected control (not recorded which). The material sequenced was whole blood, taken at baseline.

CDR3 nucleotides: TGTGCCAGCAGCTTACAGGGAAGGGTAATTTCACCCCTCCACTTT. It codes for CASSLQGRVISPLHF. The chain joins TRBV7-2 to TRBJ1-6, with TRBD1 as a possible D gene (5 bases). Trimming pared 2 bases from V and 9 bases from J, leaving 14 bases between. Per germline, CDR1 SGHTA and CDR2 FQGNSA. The CDR3 contains 15 residues.